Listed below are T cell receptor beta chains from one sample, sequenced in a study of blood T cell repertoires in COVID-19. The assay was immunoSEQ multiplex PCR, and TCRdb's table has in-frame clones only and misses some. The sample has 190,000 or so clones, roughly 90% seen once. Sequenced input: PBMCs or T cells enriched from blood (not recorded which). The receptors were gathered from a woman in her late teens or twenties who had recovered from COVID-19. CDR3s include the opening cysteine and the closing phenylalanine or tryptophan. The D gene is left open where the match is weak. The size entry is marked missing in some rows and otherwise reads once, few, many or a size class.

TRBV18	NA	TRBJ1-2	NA	CASSPRSESPGYGYTF	TGTGCCAGCTCACCAAGGTCTGAGTCACCGGGCTATGGCTACACCTTC
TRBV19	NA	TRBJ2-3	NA	CASSRQSGQFGYTDTQYF	TGTGCCAGTAGTAGACAAAGCGGACAGTTTGGGTACACAGATACGCAGTATTTT
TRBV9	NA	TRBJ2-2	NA	CASSAIQGGELFF	TGTGCCAGCAGCGCAATACAGGGCGGGGAGCTGTTTTTT
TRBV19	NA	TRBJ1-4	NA	CASSFNRAGYEKLFF	TGTGCCAGTAGTTTCAACAGGGCTGGGTATGAAAAACTGTTTTTT
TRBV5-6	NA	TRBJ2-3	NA	CASSLPGFSSTDTQYF	TGTGCCAGCAGCTTGCCGGGGTTTTCTAGCACAGATACGCAGTATTTT
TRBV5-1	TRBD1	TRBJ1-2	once	CASSLAPGTGGFRGYTF	TGCGCCAGCAGCTTGGCCCCCGGGACAGGGGGCTTTAGAGGCTACACCTTC
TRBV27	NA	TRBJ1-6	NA	CASSFGIDSGNSPLHF	TGTGCCAGCAGCTTTGGGATTGACAGTGGGAATTCACCCCTCCACTTT
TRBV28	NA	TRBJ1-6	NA	CASSFPQGGSPLHF	TGTGCCAGCAGTTTCCCCCAGGGAGGCTCACCCCTCCACTTT
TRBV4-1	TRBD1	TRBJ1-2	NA	CASSQGHARGLSGYTF	TGCGCCAGCAGCCAAGGTCATGCCAGGGGGCTCTCTGGCTACACCTTC
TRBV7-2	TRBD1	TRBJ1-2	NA	CASRWTGKSGYTF	TGTGCCAGCAGGTGGACAGGGAAAAGTGGCTACACCTTC
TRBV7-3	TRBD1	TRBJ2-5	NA	CASSLDREETQYF	TGTGCCAGCAGCTTAGACAGGGAAGAGACCCAGTACTTC
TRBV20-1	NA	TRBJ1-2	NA	CSATQGGGYTF	TGCAGTGCGACGCAGGGCGGTGGCTACACCTTC
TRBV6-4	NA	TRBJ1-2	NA	CASSDGSAGYGYTF	TGTGCCAGCAGTGACGGGTCCGCGGGGTATGGCTACACCTTC
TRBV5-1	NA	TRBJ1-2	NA	CASSSGTPNYGYTF	TGCGCCAGCAGCTCCGGGACACCCAACTATGGCTACACCTTC